A single sample is the source of the 12 T cell receptor beta chains below, sequenced in a study of cytomegalovirus exposure and HLA in healthy donors. Both 60 Vbeta primers and 13 Jbeta primers went into the PCR. Method: immunoSEQ multiplex PCR; TCRdb's copy keeps in-frame clones and lacks some. The sample includes 120,000 or so clones, approximately 80% of them seen just once. The material sequenced was PBMCs. These receptors were taken from a female donor in good health and CMV-seropositive.

V gene TRBV9 combines with J gene TRBJ2-5; perhaps TRBD2 as D (6 bases). The CDR3 sequence is 16 residues long. Germline CDR1 and CDR2: SGDLS and YYNGEE. Trimming pared 0 bases from V and 1 base from J, leaving 13 bases between. The CDR3 bases are TGTGCCAGCAGCGTAGCTACGGGAGTAGGCCAAGAGACCCAGTACTTC. Amino acid sequence: CASSVATGVGQETQYF.

The chain combines TRBV5-1 with TRBJ1-1; TRBD1 aligns across 7 bases. Trimming at V came to 1 base and at J to 1 base, leaving 4 bases not matched to a gene. The CDR3 has 15 amino acids. The germline V gene encodes CDR1 SGHRS and CDR2 YFSETQ. The CDR3 loop is CASSLTGAPNTEAFF. CDR3 coding DNA: TGCGCCAGCAGCTTGACAGGGGCACCGAACACTGAAGCTTTCTTT.

The rearrangement links TRBV19 to TRBJ1-1; TRBD1 might be the D (5 bases). Trimming pared 5 bases from V and 3 bases from J, leaving 16 bases between. Germline CDR1 and CDR2: LNHDA and SQIVND (reference sequence). The CDR3 extends over 15 amino acids. CDR3 residues: CASSPRRTYYTEAFF. The CDR3 bases are TGTGCCAGTAGTCCCCGTCGGACATACTACACTGAAGCTTTCTTT.

This clone was counted only a few times. The gene calls are TRBV27 and TRBJ2-3; TRBD1 aligns across 9 bases. Germline loops: CDR1 MNHEY, CDR2 SMNVEV (reference sequence). Trimming cost V 6 bases and J 4 bases; bases outside gene matches: 14. CDR3 length equals 17 residues. The CDR3 DNA follows: TGTGCCAGCAGAGGGACCCGGGACAGGGCCCCCGCAGATACGCAGTATTTT. Protein product: CASRGTRDRAPADTQYF.

The chain couples TRBV7-9 to TRBJ2-1, with 9 bases fitting TRBD1. Germline V gene lookup returns CDR1 SEHNR and CDR2 FQNEAQ (reference sequence). This CDR3 has 15 amino acids. V was pared by 4 bases and J by 6 bases, with 7 bases of the junction left unmatched. In DNA, the CDR3 is TGTGCCAGCAGCTCCGGACAGGGGCGGTTCAATGAGCAGTTCTTC. Protein product: CASSSGQGRFNEQFF.

The chain links TRBV9 to TRBJ1-1; D may be TRBD1 (5 bases). With 0 bases removed from V and 9 bases from J, the gap between germline ends came to 12 bases. CDR1 and CDR2 (germline): SGDLS, YYNGEE. CDR3 size: 13 residues. In DNA form, the CDR3 reads TGTGCCAGCAGCGTAGCGGGGGATCTTCAAGCTTTCTTT. This translates into CASSVAGDLQAFF.

The gene calls are TRBV18 and TRBJ1-2; 10 bases match TRBD1. This CDR3 comprises 16 residues. Germline assignment: CDR1 KGHSH and CDR2 LQKENI. V was clipped by 3 bases and J by 3 bases; unmatched bases: 7. The CDR3 reads CASSPRDRGDHYGYTF. The CDR3 bases are TGTGCCAGCTCACCCCGGGACAGGGGTGACCACTATGGCTACACCTTC.

This chain joins TRBV5-1 and TRBJ2-1; 11 positions agree with TRBD2. V shed 2 bases, J shed 6 bases, and the junction held 4 bases outside the gene matches. This CDR3 comprises 15 residues. The V gene's germline CDR1 is SGHRS and CDR2 YFSETQ. The CDR3 DNA is TGCGCCAGCAGCTTACTAGCGGGGGTGCGCAATGAGCAGTTCTTC. This translates into CASSLLAGVRNEQFF. Using reference TRBV5-1 and TRBJ2-1 for the parts outside the CDR3, the full variable domain is KAGVTQTPRYLIKTRGQQVTLSCSPISGHRSVSWYQQTPGQGLQFLFEYFSETQRNKGNFPGRFSGRQFSNSRSEMNVSTLELGDSALYLCASSLLAGVRNEQFFGPGTRLTVL.

This rearrangement joins TRBV2 to TRBJ1-1; tentative D call: TRBD1 (5 bases). The CDR3 is made up of 15 amino acids. CDR1 and CDR2 from the germline V gene are SNHLY and FYNNEI. V lost 5 bases, J lost 0 bases, and 13 bases lay in between. The CDR3 spells CASSPFRVMNTEAFF. The CDR3 DNA is TGTGCCAGCAGTCCCTTCAGGGTCATGAACACTGAAGCTTTCTTT.

This clone was seen a single time. This chain joins TRBV5-5 and TRBJ2-5; 7 bases match TRBD2. Germline V lookup: CDR1 SGHKS, CDR2 YYEKEE (reference sequence). V shed 0 bases and J 0 bases; nucleotides not matched to a gene: 8. CDR3 length equals 17 residues. Here the CDR3 reads CASSLGVGGGDQETQYF. CDR3 DNA: TGTGCCAGCAGCTTGGGGGTTGGTGGGGGGGACCAAGAGACCCAGTACTTC.

This clone came up once. The same CDR3 arises from other DNA sequences in this sample as well. The CDR3 spells CSARDRGEAFF. The CDR3 coding sequence is TGCAGTGCTAGAGACAGGGGTGAAGCTTTCTTT. The chain couples TRBV20-1 to TRBJ1-1, with a weak D call TRBD1 (6 bases). This CDR3 is built from 11 residues. From germline, CDR1 is DFQATT and CDR2 SNEGSKA (reference sequence). The germline V and J ends were trimmed by 0 bases and 7 bases, with 6 bases remaining between them.

This rearrangement joins TRBV5-6 to TRBJ2-7; TRBD1 matches at 8 bases. The germline gives CDR1 SGHDT, CDR2 YYEEEE. V lost 5 bases to trimming and J lost 6 bases; unmatched junction nucleotides: 4. This CDR3 has 12 amino acids. The CDR3 sequence: CASRGTGPEQYF. The CDR3, as DNA: TGTGCCAGCAGGGGGACAGGACCCGAGCAGTACTTC.